These T cell receptor beta chains were read from a single sample in a study of sequential checkpoint blockade in melanoma. The table came from immunoSEQ multiplex PCR; TCRdb's copy has only in-frame clones and leaves some out. The repertoire holds roughly 20,000 clones, with over 70% as singletons. The material was CD8+ T cells sorted from blood (inferred from file names), obtained from a patient given nivolumab and ipilimumab in sequence. The receptors shown here come from a human donor with melanoma. The CDR3 runs from the conserved cysteine through the conserved F or W. A D gene is named only where the DNA matches it firmly. Expanded clones get a size class; other rows say once, few or many, or leave the size out.

>-|-|TRBJ2-5|TRBV27
TGTGCCAGCAGTCCCCAGATAACCCAAGAGACCCAGTACTTC
CASSPQITQETQYF
>TRBD2|-|TRBJ2-2|TRBV6-1
TGTGCCAGCGGGACTAGCGACACCGGGGAGCTGTTTTTT
CASGTSDTGELFF
>TRBD2|once|TRBJ2-1|TRBV28
TGTGCCAGCAGCCCCCCCGTGTGGCGGGAGGGCCCCAATGAGCAGTTCTTC
CASSPPVWREGPNEQFF
>-|-|TRBJ1-4|TRBV6-4
TGTGCCAGCAGTGATACGGCTGGGGCGGAAAAACTGTTTTTT
CASSDTAGAEKLFF
>TRBD1|-|TRBJ1-1|TRBV5-6
TGTGCCAGCAGCTGCAAGACCGGGACAGAGAACACTGAAGCTTTCTTT
CASSCKTGTENTEAFF
>-|-|TRBJ2-7|TRBV29-1
TGCAGCGTTGAGGGGCGGAAATACGAGCAGTACTTC
CSVEGRKYEQYF
>-|large|TRBJ2-1|TRBV28
TGTGCCAGCAGACATAACGTCAATGAGCAGTTCTTC
CASRHNVNEQFF
>TRBD2|-|TRBJ2-1|TRBV5-1
TGCGCCAGCAGCTACCTAGCGGGAGGTGGTAATGAGCAGTTCTTC
CASSYLAGGGNEQFF
>-|-|TRBJ1-2|TRBV6-6
TGTGCCAGCAGTTACGGCAGTACTAACTATGGCTACACCTTC
CASSYGSTNYGYTF
>-|-|TRBJ1-1|TRBV7-9
TGTGCCAGCAGCCTTACAGAAAGCCATGAAGCTTTCTTT
CASSLTESHEAFF
>-|-|TRBJ2-5|TRBV9
TGTGCCAGCAGCGTAGAAGGTAGCCTTCAAGAGACCCGGTACTTC
CASSVEGSLQETRYF
>TRBD1|-|TRBJ2-1|TRBV2
TGTGCCAGCAGGTCGACAGGGGGCTCCTACAATGAGCAGTTCTTC
CASRSTGGSYNEQFF
>TRBD1|-|TRBJ2-3|TRBV28
TGTGCCAGCAGTTCCGAGGACAGGGGGGGGGCAGATACGCAGTATTTT
CASSSEDRGGADTQYF
>TRBD2|once|TRBJ2-3|TRBV4-2
TGTGCCAGCAGCCAAGATGATAGCGGGAGGGTAGATACGCAGTATTTT
CASSQDDSGRVDTQYF
>-|-|TRBJ2-1|TRBV2
TGTGCCAGCAGTGTTAACGGAGCGAGCTACAATGAGCAGTTCTTC
CASSVNGASYNEQFF
>-|-|TRBJ1-4|TRBV15
TGTGCCACCAGCGGGGACATTAATGAAAAACTGTTTTTT
CATSGDINEKLFF
>TRBD1|once|TRBJ1-1|TRBV19
TGTGCCAGTAGTATCGGGACAGGGGGGAACACTGAAGCTTTCTTT
CASSIGTGGNTEAFF
>-|-|TRBJ1-1|TRBV9
TGTGCCAGCAGTGCCGGGTGGACACCGAACACTGAAGCTTTCTTT
CASSAGWTPNTEAFF
>TRBD1|-|TRBJ2-7|TRBV11-2
TGTGCCAGCACAAACAGGGGCAACGAGCAGTACTTC
CASTNRGNEQYF
>-|-|TRBJ1-3|TRBV19
TGTGCCAGTAGTATAGGACACAGCTCTGGAAACACCATATATTTT
CASSIGHSSGNTIYF
>-|-|TRBJ1-5|TRBV27
TGTGCCAGCAGTTTAAACGGAGATAATCAGCCCCAGCATTTT
CASSLNGDNQPQHF
>TRBD2|-|TRBJ2-5|TRBV27
TGTGCCAGCAGTTTAGGGGCGGGGGGACAATGGTACTTC
CASSLGAGGQWYF
>-|-|TRBJ2-7|TRBV2
TGTGCCAGCAGTGAAGTGGGGGGAAGCTACGAGCAGTACTTC
CASSEVGGSYEQYF
>-|-|TRBJ1-1|TRBV5-1
TGCGCCAGCGGGAGAGGTAACACTGAAGCTTTCTTT
CASGRGNTEAFF
>-|-|TRBJ1-2|TRBV7-9
TGTGCCAGCAGCTCCACAGAAATTTCCTATGGCTACACCTTC
CASSSTEISYGYTF
>-|-|TRBJ2-1|TRBV9
TGTGCCAGCAGCGTAGAGGCGGGACTGGAGGGCAATGAGCAGTTCTTC
CASSVEAGLEGNEQFF
>-|-|TRBJ2-2|TRBV7-2
TGTGCCAGCAGCTTTCGGACCGGGGAGCTGTTTTTT
CASSFRTGELFF
>-|few|TRBJ1-3|TRBV19
TGTGCCAGTAGTTCCCCGGAGCGATCTGGAAACACCATATATTTT
CASSSPERSGNTIYF
>TRBD1|-|TRBJ1-5|TRBV13
TGTGCCAGCAGCCAGGGACAGATCGGGAATCAGCCCCAGCATTTT
CASSQGQIGNQPQHF
>-|-|TRBJ2-1|TRBV6-1
TGTGCCAGCACCTTTTCCCGTGAGCAGTTCTTC
CASTFSREQFF
>-|-|TRBJ1-1|TRBV19
TGTGCCAGTAGTATTAGACTGGGGGCGGCTGAAGCTTTCTTT
CASSIRLGAAEAFF
>-|-|TRBJ1-2|TRBV10-1
TGCGCCAGCAGTAGCGGGGGCGATAGTTTGCATGGCTACACCTTC
CASSSGGDSLHGYTF
>TRBD2|-|TRBJ2-3|TRBV2
TGTGCCAGCAGCGGCGCGGGAGGGACCACAGATACGCAGTATTTT
CASSGAGGTTDTQYF
>-|-|TRBJ1-4|TRBV15
TGTGCCACCAGCAGTGCCCCTTGGGGGGAATTTGAAAAACTGTTTTTT
CATSSAPWGEFEKLFF
>-|-|TRBJ1-4|TRBV5-1
TGCGCCAGCAGCTTGGGGTTGGGCTCACCAACTAATGAAAAACTGTTTTTT
CASSLGLGSPTNEKLFF
>-|few|TRBJ1-3|TRBV4-1
TGCGCCAGCAGCCAAGAATGGCAGGGGAGAAACACCATATATTTT
CASSQEWQGRNTIYF
>TRBD1|-|TRBJ1-2|TRBV5-8
TGTGCCAGCAATACCGGGACAGCCTTATTCGTTGGCTACACCTTC
CASNTGTALFVGYTF
>TRBD2|-|TRBJ2-7|TRBV10-1
TGCGCCAGCAGCCCGGGACTATCGTACGAGCAGTACTTC
CASSPGLSYEQYF
>TRBD2|medium-sized|TRBJ2-7|TRBV9
TGTGCCAGCAGCCCCAGGGCGGGAGAGAGCTACGAGCAGTACTTC
CASSPRAGESYEQYF
>-|-|TRBJ2-1|TRBV7-9
TGTGCCAGCAGCGGGCCCATTCGAGTTCGGAATGAGCAGTTCTTC
CASSGPIRVRNEQFF
>-|-|TRBJ1-5|TRBV19
TGTGCCAGTAGCCGTCGAGGTGACCCTCAGCCCCAGCATTTT
CASSRRGDPQPQHF
>TRBD1|-|TRBJ2-2|TRBV15
TGTGCCACCAGCGGGGGACAGTACGCCGGGGAGCTGTTTTTT
CATSGGQYAGELFF
>-|few|TRBJ1-2|TRBV7-9
TGTGCCAGCAGCTCCCCAGGAGGAGGTGGCTACACCTTC
CASSSPGGGGYTF
>TRBD2|-|TRBJ2-5|TRBV7-9
TGTGCCAGCACCCGTAGCGGGAGGGCCGGGGAGACCCAGTACTTC
CASTRSGRAGETQYF
>-|-|TRBJ2-7|TRBV27
TGTGCCAGCAGTCTCCGGGACACCTCCTACGAGCAGTACTTC
CASSLRDTSYEQYF
>TRBD1|-|TRBJ2-7|TRBV5-1
TGCGCCAGCAGCAAGACAGGGGGTGACGAGCAGTACTTC
CASSKTGGDEQYF
>TRBD2|-|TRBJ2-1|TRBV19
TGTGCCAGTAGTAAGGCGGGAGGCTACAATGAGCAGTTCTTC
CASSKAGGYNEQFF
>-|-|TRBJ1-6|TRBV9
TGTGCCAGCAGCCCCCAGGGGTCCGGAGCACCCCTCCACTTT
CASSPQGSGAPLHF
>TRBD1|medium-sized|TRBJ2-3|TRBV4-1
TGCGCCAGCAGTCGAGGACAGGGCACAGATACGCAGTATTTT
CASSRGQGTDTQYF